The 20 T cell receptor beta chains listed next were all sequenced from one sample in a study of T cell responses to AZD1222 COVID-19 vaccine. The method was immunoSEQ multiplex PCR; TCRdb's version includes in-frame clones alone and lacks a portion of them. Among about 120,000 clones listed, 80% to 90% were seen once. Specimen: peripheral blood, collected on day 0 of MenACWY control vaccination. The receptors shown here come from an adult in good health.

CDR3 amino acids: CASSLRTRGYTF. CDR3 nucleotides: TGTGCCAGCAGCCTCAGGACCCGGGGCTACACCTTC. V gene TRBV7-2 combines with J gene TRBJ1-2; D remains ambiguous. Germline-derived CDR1 and CDR2 are SGHTA and FQGNSA. The CDR3 extends over 12 amino acids. Between the trimmed V and J ends, which lost 5 bases and 8 bases, there was a span of 12 bases.

This clone was detected ten times or more. In DNA, the CDR3 is TGTGCCAGCAGCTTACATGTGGTCAATGAGCAGTTCTTC. This codes for CASSLHVVNEQFF. The chain recombines TRBV7-2 with TRBJ2-1, with D unresolved. The V gene's germline CDR1 is SGHTA and CDR2 FQGNSA. Trimming cost V 2 bases and J 6 bases, with 8 bases left between them. The CDR3 extends over 13 amino acids.

The rearrangement links TRBV7-2 to TRBJ2-1; tentative D call: TRBD1 (6 bases). Trimming removed 2 bases at V and 0 bases at J, with 14 bases between. Germline CDR1 is SGHTA and CDR2 is FQGNSA. This CDR3 has 17 residues. CDR3 DNA: TGTGCCAGCAGCTTATGGTCAACAGGGAGCTCCTACAATGAGCAGTTCTTC. Translated: CASSLWSTGSSYNEQFF.

The chain recombines TRBV7-6 with TRBJ2-7; 8 nucleotides align to TRBD2. The CDR3 contains 15 residues. After removal of 4 bases from V and 2 bases from J, the junction contained 7 bases not matched to a gene. Germline lookup yields CDR1 SGHVS and CDR2 FNYEAQ. The CDR3 loop reads CASSSWTSTPYEQYF. The CDR3 DNA sequence: TGTGCCAGCAGCTCTTGGACTAGCACCCCCTACGAGCAGTACTTC.

Here the CDR3 reads CASSYRDRGDYEQYF. The CDR3 DNA reads TGTGCCAGCAGCTACCGGGACAGGGGTGACTACGAGCAGTACTTC. The chain recombines TRBV5-5 with TRBJ2-7; 10 bases fit TRBD1. In germline, CDR1 is SGHKS, CDR2 YYEKEE (reference sequence). The V and J ends lost 3 bases and 3 bases, in that order; junction bases with no gene match: 6. There are 15 residues in the CDR3.

Details on this clone: Other nucleotide sequences in the sample specify the same CDR3. The chain links TRBV5-1 to TRBJ1-1; TRBD1 matches at 11 bases. Germline V gene data show CDR1 as SGHRS and CDR2 as YFSETQ. The CDR3 contains 17 residues. V dropped 4 bases and J dropped 0; count of bases not matched to a gene: 8. The CDR3 bases are TGCGCCAGCAGCCCCGGACAGGGGGCGACTATGAACACTGAAGCTTTCTTT. Translated, it gives CASSPGQGATMNTEAFF.

In this sample, this clone turned up once. The chain employs TRBV27 and TRBJ2-1, with D possibly matching TRBD1 (5 bases). Between the trimmed V and J ends, which lost 5 bases and 0 bases, there was a span of 11 bases. The CDR3 spans 15 residues. Germline V gene lookup returns CDR1 MNHEY and CDR2 SMNVEV (reference sequence). The CDR3: CASSQGPSSYNEQFF. The DNA of the CDR3 is TGTGCCAGCAGTCAGGGTCCAAGCTCCTACAATGAGCAGTTCTTC.

The rearrangement uses TRBV10-3 and TRBJ1-2; no reliable D call. CDR1 is ENHRY and CDR2 is SYGVKD in the germline V gene. CDR3 length: 15 amino acids. Trimming took 4 bases from V and 0 from J, leaving 12 bases between them. The CDR3 here is CAISGEELSNYGYTF. CDR3 in DNA: TGTGCCATCAGTGGTGAGGAACTCTCTAACTATGGCTACACCTTC.

The rearrangement links TRBV9 to TRBJ1-4; TRBD1 might be the D (5 bases). CDR1 SGDLS and CDR2 YYNGEE come from the germline V gene. The CDR3 totals 15 residues. V was pared by 0 bases and J by 5 bases, with 11 bases between. The chain's CDR3 is CASSVEGTGNEKLFF. The CDR3 DNA reads as TGTGCCAGCAGCGTAGAGGGAACAGGCAATGAAAAACTGTTTTTT.

The CDR3 DNA reads as TGTGCCACCAGTGACCCCGGACAGGACAATCAGCCCCAGCATTTT. It encodes CATSDPGQDNQPQHF. The chain employs TRBV24-1 and TRBJ1-5; 7 bases are a match to TRBD1. With 4 bases clipped from V and 3 bases from J, the junction kept 5 bases outside the gene matches. Germline V gene lookup returns CDR1 KGHDR and CDR2 SFDVKD. The CDR3 is 15 residues long.

The chain links TRBV18 to TRBJ1-1; D is possibly TRBD1 (5 bases). This CDR3 is 16 amino acids long. The germline V gene has CDR1 KGHSH and CDR2 LQKENI. The V end lost 6 bases, the J end lost 3 bases, and 20 bases lay between the germline ends. CDR3 protein: CASSPITGGTHTEAFF. CDR3 bases: TGTGCCAGCTCGCCCATCACGGGGGGGACCCACACTGAAGCTTTCTTT.

This chain uses TRBV27 with TRBJ1-6; unclear D gene. Germline values: CDR1 MNHEY, CDR2 SMNVEV (reference sequence). V shed 6 bases and J shed 12 bases, with 15 bases lying between them. The CDR3 is 13 amino acids. For the CDR3, the DNA is TGTGCCAGCAGGCAGACGCTGCTGGGACCCCTCCACTTT. Translation gives CASRQTLLGPLHF.

This clone was counted between two and nine times. The chain couples TRBV2 to TRBJ2-5, with D hard to call. In germline, CDR1 is SNHLY, CDR2 FYNNEI. The CDR3 has 15 residues. The V and J ends lost 2 bases and 0 bases respectively, with 10 bases between them. The CDR3 region is CASSESVPYQETQYF. CDR3 sequence (DNA): TGTGCCAGCAGTGAATCGGTTCCGTACCAAGAGACCCAGTACTTC. Based on the CDR3 plus reference TRBV2 and TRBJ2-5, the full variable domain is EPEVTQTPSHQVTQMGQEVILRCVPISNHLYFYWYRQILGQKVEFLVSFYNNEISEKSEIFDDQFSVERPDGSNFTLKIRSTKLEDSAMYFCASSESVPYQETQYFGPGTRLLVL.

The chain links TRBV28 to TRBJ2-1, with 9 bases aligning to TRBD1. V shed 5 bases, J shed 2 bases, and the junction held 7 bases outside the gene matches. Germline CDR1 MDHEN, CDR2 SYDVKM. The CDR3 has 16 amino acids. CDR3 in DNA: TGTGCCAGCAGTCCCACGGGACAGGGAGCCTACAATGAGCAGTTCTTC. Translation gives CASSPTGQGAYNEQFF.

Note on this clone: In the same sample, other DNA sequences code for this CDR3. The CDR3 DNA reads TGTGCTAGTGGTGGGTCGGGAAACACCATATATTTT. This codes for CASGGSGNTIYF. This chain connects TRBV12-5 to TRBJ1-3; unclear D gene. The V end was cut by 5 bases, the J end by 4 bases, with 6 bases between. The CDR3 extends over 12 amino acids. The germline V gene encodes CDR1 LGHNT and CDR2 FRNRAP. The full variable domain, rest sourced from reference TRBV12-5 and TRBJ1-3, is DARVTQTPRHKVTEMGQEVTMRCQPILGHNTVFWYRQTMMQGLELLAYFRNRAPLDDSGMPKDRFSAEMPDATLATLKIQPSEPRDSAVYFCASGGSGNTIYFGEGSWLTVV.

V and J are TRBV2 and TRBJ1-5; 9 nucleotides line up with TRBD1. Trimming cost V 8 bases and J 9 bases; bases outside gene matches: 14. The CDR3 covers 15 residues. Germline V lookup: CDR1 SNHLY, CDR2 FYNNEI. The chain's CDR3 is CASSPGTGTSGPQHF. CDR3 nucleotide sequence: TGTGCCAGCTCCCCCGGGACAGGGACATCAGGGCCCCAGCATTTT.

This chain uses TRBV19 with TRBJ2-5; D is ambiguous. This CDR3 is 14 amino acids long. V lost 3 bases and J lost 4, with 12 bases in between. CDR1 is LNHDA and CDR2 is SQIVND in the germline V gene (reference sequence). As DNA, the CDR3 is TGTGCCAGTAGTATGAACCCCAACGGAGAGACCCAGTACTTC. Encoded protein: CASSMNPNGETQYF.

CDR3 protein: CASSAGTSGGGYEQYF. The DNA of the CDR3 is TGTGCCAGCTCAGCCGGGACTAGCGGGGGGGGCTACGAGCAGTACTTC. The chain has TRBV18 and TRBJ2-7, with TRBD2 matching over 16 bases. Germline V gene lookup returns CDR1 KGHSH and CDR2 LQKENI. CDR3 length: 16 amino acids. Trimming at V came to 5 bases and at J to 3 bases, leaving 4 bases not matched to a gene. The whole variable domain, remainder taken from reference TRBV18 and TRBJ2-7, is NAGVMQNPRHLVRRRGQEARLRCSPMKGHSHVYWYRQLPEEGLKFMVYLQKENIIDESGMPKERFSAEFPKEGPSILRIQQVVRGDSAAYFCASSAGTSGGGYEQYFGPGTRLTVT.

The rearrangement uses TRBV9 and TRBJ1-6; 10 nucleotides agree with TRBD1. V shed 4 bases and J 10 bases; nucleotides not matched to a gene: 8. The CDR3 has 15 amino acids. The germline V gene has CDR1 SGDLS and CDR2 YYNGEE. CDR3 nucleotide sequence: TGTGCCAGCAGCCCGCGACAGGGGGCGGGATCACCCCTCCACTTT. As protein: CASSPRQGAGSPLHF. The entire variable domain, with the rest obtained from reference TRBV9 and TRBJ1-6, is as follows: DSGVTQTPKHLITATGQRVTLRCSPRSGDLSVYWYQQSLDQGLQFLIQYYNGEERAKGNILERFSAQQFPDLHSELNLSSLELGDSALYFCASSPRQGAGSPLHFGNGTRLTVT.

The rearrangement uses TRBV28 and TRBJ2-2; 8 nucleotides match TRBD1. V lost 4 bases to trimming and J lost 5 bases; unmatched junction nucleotides: 9. Germline CDR1 and CDR2: MDHEN and SYDVKM. The CDR3 has 16 residues. CDR3 loop: CASSSSTGAETGELFF. The CDR3 DNA reads TGTGCCAGCAGTTCCTCGACAGGGGCGGAAACCGGGGAGCTGTTTTTT.